What follows are 20 T cell receptor beta chains derived from one specimen sequenced in a study of Graves' ophthalmopathy and Graves' hyperthyroidism. The sequenced template was RNA, covering the TCR beta CDR3 region. A first-round RT-PCR used HTBI primers, followed by a second-round multiplex PCR. MiXCR was run by TCRdb on the multiplex PCR reads, yielding one entry per CDR3 protein. The data hold some 360,000 distinct CDR3 sequences, with roughly 15% observed a single time. The sequenced material came from peripheral blood. The receptor source for this set is an adult woman with stable Graves' hyperthyroidism.

The sample holds many counts of this clonotype. This sequence joins TRBV19 and TRBJ2-2; weak D call: TRBD2 (6 bases). The CDR3 length is 15 residues. The germline CDR1 and CDR2 sequences are LNHDA and SQIVND (reference sequence). The V and J ends lost 7 bases and 10 bases respectively, with 22 bases between them. CDR3 protein: CASTDPNRGEEELFF. The CDR3 DNA reads TGTGCCAGTACCGACCCCAACAGAGGGGAGGAGGAGCTGTTTTTT.

There are many counts of this clonotype. The rearrangement uses TRBV7-9 and TRBJ1-1; D unresolved. The CDR3 has 11 residues. Trimming cost V 3 bases and J 6 bases, with 5 bases left between them. CDR1 and CDR2 (germline): SEHNR, FQNEAQ (reference sequence). This CDR3 reads CASSFLPEAFF. In DNA form, the CDR3 reads TGTGCCAGCAGCTTCTTACCTGAAGCTTTCTTT.

This clonotype was seen ten or more times. The J gene is TRBJ2-5, the V gene TRBV4-1, with unresolved D. Germline assignment: CDR1 MGHRA and CDR2 YSYEKL. The CDR3 spans 14 residues. Trimming took 4 bases from V and 0 from J, leaving 9 bases between them. The CDR3 nucleotides are TGCGCCAGCAGCCCGAGGCCTAACCAAGAGACCCAGTACTTC. Translated, it gives CASSPRPNQETQYF.

This clonotype was observed a handful of times. V gene TRBV5-1 combines with J gene TRBJ2-5; 9 bases align to TRBD2. The CDR3 loop spans 15 amino acids. J was trimmed by 1 base and V by 4 bases; bases with no gene match: 5. Germline V CDR1 and CDR2: SGHRS, YFSETQ. For the CDR3, the DNA is TGCGCCAGCAGCGAGAGCGGGAGGCTCCAAGAGACCCAGTACTTC. Amino acid sequence: CASSESGRLQETQYF.

This clonotype was recorded many times. This chain links TRBV12-3 or TRBV12-4 with TRBJ1-6; a possible D gene is TRBD1 (5 bases). The germline V and J ends were trimmed by 5 bases and 5 bases, with 10 bases remaining between them. CDR3 size: 14 residues. The CDR3 sequence is CASSGGLHNSPLHF. The CDR3 DNA is TGTGCCAGCAGTGGGGGACTGCATAATTCACCCCTCCACTTT.

A single count supports this clonotype. The chain is built from TRBV6-2 or TRBV6-3 and TRBJ2-5, with D perhaps being TRBD1 or TRBD2 (6 bases each). Germline CDR1 MNHEY, CDR2 SVGEGT. V lost 6 bases to trimming and J lost 2 bases, with 16 bases between them. The CDR3 loop spans 15 amino acids. CDR3 coding DNA: TGTGCCAGCAGCCACGGGGGCGAGGGTCAAGAGACCCAGTACTTC. Protein sequence: CASSHGGEGQETQYF.

This chain uses TRBV6-1 with TRBJ2-7; D ambiguous. Germline assignment: CDR1 MNHNS and CDR2 SASEGT. Trimming took off 6 bases at V and 3 bases at J, with 9 bases between the two ends. The CDR3 is 12 residues long. The CDR3 is CASSNRLYEQYF. CDR3 coding DNA: TGTGCCAGCAGCAACCGCCTCTACGAGCAGTACTTC.

This chain links TRBV12-3 or TRBV12-4 with TRBJ1-2; D is unclear. Trimming pared 7 bases from V and 2 bases from J, leaving 17 bases between. The CDR3 totals 15 residues. The CDR3 DNA reads as TGTGCCAGCACCCAGGCGGGGATCGAGAACTATGGCTACACCTTC. Translation: CASTQAGIENYGYTF.

The chain combines TRBV28 with TRBJ2-7, with 9 bases aligning to TRBD1. The CDR3 extends over 14 amino acids. CDR1 MDHEN and CDR2 SYDVKM come from the germline V gene. The V gene end was trimmed by 10 bases and the J gene end by 3 bases; junction bases not matched to a gene: 10. Here the CDR3 DNA reads TGTGCCACCCTGGACAGGGGACTGTTCTACGAGCAGTACTTC. Translation gives CATLDRGLFYEQYF.

The table lists this clonotype with many counts. This chain joins TRBV7-8 and TRBJ2-7; possible D gene TRBD1, 5 bases. From germline, CDR1 is SGHVS and CDR2 FQNEAQ. V lost 1 base, J lost 5 bases, and 15 bases lay in between. The CDR3 runs to 15 residues. The CDR3 is CASSLVARAPNEQYF. The CDR3 DNA reads as TGTGCCAGCAGCTTAGTGGCCAGGGCCCCTAACGAGCAGTACTTC. Full variable domain (rest looked up from reference TRBV7-8 and TRBJ2-7): GAGVSQSPRYKVAKRGQDVALRCDPISGHVSLFWYQQALGQGPEFLTYFQNEAQLDKSGLPSDRFFAERPEGSVSTLKIQRTQQEDSAVYLCASSLVARAPNEQYFGPGTRLTVT.

In its sample, this clonotype was seen many times. V usage is TRBV19 and J usage is TRBJ2-5; D may be TRBD1 (6 bases). This CDR3 comprises 14 residues. Germline-derived CDR1 and CDR2 are LNHDA and SQIVND (reference sequence). Deletions cut 5 bases from V and 1 base from J, with 11 bases between. CDR3 amino acids: CASSRDTFQETQYF. In DNA form, the CDR3 reads TGTGCCAGTAGTCGGGACACCTTCCAAGAGACCCAGTACTTC.

This clonotype was counted at least ten times. V usage is TRBV6-2 or TRBV6-3 and J usage is TRBJ2-7; D may be TRBD1 (6 bases). The CDR3 extends over 18 amino acids. V lost 0 bases and J lost 3, with 21 bases in between. Germline loops: CDR1 MNHEY, CDR2 SVGEGT. The CDR3 bases are TGTGCCAGCAGTTACTCGACCCCGGACAGCGCACTCCTCTACGAGCAGTACTTC. Protein product: CASSYSTPDSALLYEQYF.

Only a few counts were recorded for this clonotype. The junction does not match germline at one end; this may be a read error. This chain joins TRBV12-3 or TRBV12-4 and TRBJ2-5; unclear D gene. The CDR3 covers 13 residues. The CDR3 DNA reads as TGTGCCAGCGGTTTAGGATCCCGAGAGACCCAGTACTTC. Translating gives CASGLGSRETQYF.

This clonotype was detected ten times or more. The chain uses TRBV9 and TRBJ1-1, with D possibly matching TRBD1 (5 bases). Per germline, CDR1 SGDLS and CDR2 YYNGEE. The CDR3 sequence is 18 residues long. V gave up 0 bases and J gave up 0 bases, with 18 bases separating them. The CDR3 coding sequence is TGTGCCAGCAGCGTAGCTGCAGGGCTGGGGCCGATGAACACTGAAGCTTTCTTT. The encoded protein is CASSVAAGLGPMNTEAFF.

This clonotype has at least ten counts. A much larger clone lies a single base off, so this may be a read error. The chain is built from TRBV28 and TRBJ2-7; 9 bases are a match to TRBD1. The V and J ends lost 5 bases and 5 bases, in that order; junction bases with no gene match: 13. There are 16 residues in the CDR3. Germline CDR1 reads MDHEN; CDR2 reads SYDVKM. The CDR3 here is CASSTATGTGINEQYF. The CDR3 DNA reads as TGTGCCAGCAGTACCGCGACCGGGACAGGGATCAACGAGCAGTACTTC.

This clonotype was found many times. The V and J genes are TRBV12-3 or TRBV12-4 and TRBJ2-2; 7 nucleotides agree with TRBD1. The V segment lost 2 bases and the J segment 6 bases; nucleotides outside the gene matches: 3. The CDR3 length is 14 residues. DNA of the CDR3: TGTGCCAGCAGTTTAACAGGGGTGGCCGGGGAGCTGTTTTTT. Translation: CASSLTGVAGELFF.

There are a few counts of this clonotype. This rearrangement joins TRBV20-1 to TRBJ1-1; D remains unclear. CDR1 and CDR2 (germline): DFQATT, SNEGSKA (reference sequence). There are 11 residues in the CDR3. V lost 1 base and J lost 5, with 5 bases in between. CDR3 loop: CSARGGTEAFF. The CDR3 nucleotides read TGCAGTGCTAGAGGTGGGACTGAAGCTTTCTTT.

This clonotype has a count of ten or more. The chain carries TRBV7-3 and TRBJ2-2; D is undetermined. The ends were cut back, 6 bases at V and 1 base at J, with 9 bases in the middle. CDR1 SGHTA and CDR2 FQGTGA come from the germline V gene. The CDR3 length is 14 residues. The CDR3, as DNA: TGTGCCAGCAGGGGTGGTGAGAACACCGGGGAGCTGTTTTTT. Its translation is CASRGGENTGELFF.

The J gene is TRBJ2-7, the V gene TRBV6-2 or TRBV6-3; 10 nucleotides agree with TRBD2. Germline V gives CDR1 MNHEY, CDR2 SVGEGT. The junction had 16 bases not matched to a gene; V was cut back by 7 bases and J by 1 base. This CDR3 region has 18 residues. CDR3 protein: CASTQTPASGRRSYEQYF. CDR3 nucleotides: TGTGCCAGCACCCAAACCCCGGCTAGCGGGAGAAGGTCCTACGAGCAGTACTTC.

This clonotype was seen ten or more times. The rearrangement uses TRBV2 and TRBJ1-5; 7 nucleotides agree with TRBD1. V dropped 5 bases and J dropped 5; count of bases not matched to a gene: 12. The CDR3 has 16 residues. Germline lookup yields CDR1 SNHLY and CDR2 FYNNEI. The CDR3 bases are TGTGCCAGCAGTCTAACGGGACAGCTCCGCTATCAGCCCCAGCATTTT. Translation gives CASSLTGQLRYQPQHF.